The 15 T cell receptor beta chains in this list originate from one sample, sequenced in a study of blood T cell repertoires in COVID-19. Assay used: immunoSEQ multiplex PCR; TCRdb lists only in-frame clones, some missing. The sample carries 150,000 or so clones, about 81% recorded once. The sequencing sample was made of peripheral blood. These receptors all come from a woman aged 65 to 85 with acute or convalescent COVID-19.

The rearrangement uses TRBV7-9 and TRBJ1-2; no clear D gene. Germline V CDR1 and CDR2: SEHNR, FQNEAQ (reference sequence). V lost 5 bases, J lost 1 base, and 8 bases lay in between. The CDR3 totals 13 residues. This CDR3 is CASSKQLNYGYTF. The CDR3 DNA reads TGTGCCAGCAGCAAACAGCTTAACTATGGCTACACCTTC.

The chain recombines TRBV19 with TRBJ2-2; 8 bases align to TRBD1. Germline assignment: CDR1 LNHDA and CDR2 SQIVND (reference sequence). This CDR3 comprises 14 residues. V dropped 7 bases and J dropped 6; count of bases not matched to a gene: 7. The CDR3 region has the DNA TGTGCCAGTATCGGACAGGGATACGCCGGGGAGCTGTTTTTT. Amino acid sequence: CASIGQGYAGELFF.

This clone was seen a few times. The chain couples TRBV11-2 to TRBJ2-3; 11 nucleotides align to TRBD2. Losses at the gene ends were 2 bases for V and 6 bases for J; bases not matched to a gene: 1. Germline lookup yields CDR1 SGHAT and CDR2 FQNNGV. The CDR3 runs to 14 residues. CDR3 sequence reads: CASSLSSGRDTQYF. The CDR3, as DNA: TGTGCCAGCAGCTTATCTAGCGGGAGGGATACGCAGTATTTT.

In DNA, the CDR3 is TGTGCCAGCAGCCCCCGGGGCAGGGGGTGGTCTGGGGCTTTCTTT. This translates into CASSPRGRGWSGAFF. V is TRBV28 and J is TRBJ1-1, with 7 bases that match TRBD1. The CDR3 spans 15 residues. Germline CDR1 is MDHEN and CDR2 is SYDVKM. V shed 6 bases and J 11 bases; nucleotides not matched to a gene: 18.

The CDR3 spells CASSGTSGYNEQFF. CDR3 coding DNA: TGTGCCAGTAGTGGGACTAGCGGCTACAATGAGCAGTTCTTC. This chain connects TRBV19 to TRBJ2-1; TRBD2 agrees at 11 bases. V trimming: 5 bases; J trimming: 3 bases; junction bases outside the gene matches: 0. In germline, CDR1 is LNHDA, CDR2 SQIVND (reference sequence). There are 14 residues in the CDR3. The full variable domain, completed using reference TRBV19 and TRBJ2-1, is DGGITQSPKYLFRKEGQNVTLSCEQNLNHDAMYWYRQDPGQGLRLIYYSQIVNDFQKGDIAEGYSVSREKKESFPLTVTSAQKNPTAFYLCASSGTSGYNEQFFGPGTRLTVL.

The rearrangement joins TRBV5-4 to TRBJ2-3; 9 positions agree with TRBD1. The CDR3 has 17 residues. Unmatched junction bases numbered 5, after V lost 0 bases and J lost 0 bases. In germline, CDR1 is SGHNT, CDR2 YYREEE (reference sequence). CDR3 loop: CASSLGLGTGSTDTQYF. The CDR3 DNA reads as TGTGCCAGCAGCTTGGGTCTCGGGACAGGGAGCACAGATACGCAGTATTTT.

The rearrangement joins TRBV19 to TRBJ2-2; 10 nucleotides line up with TRBD2. The CDR3 totals 16 residues. With V trimmed by 10 bases and J by 4 bases, 12 bases remained unmatched. Germline V CDR1 and CDR2: LNHDA, SQIVND (reference sequence). DNA of the CDR3: TGTGCCACCCACGGGGCTAGCGGGGGATTCACCGGGGAGCTGTTTTTT. Translation: CATHGASGGFTGELFF.

The rearrangement uses TRBV6-5 and TRBJ1-2; weak D call: TRBD1 (5 bases). Germline loops: CDR1 MNHEY, CDR2 SVGAGI. The V end lost 0 bases, the J end lost 1 base, and 12 bases lay between the germline ends. The CDR3 is 16 amino acids. The CDR3 DNA reads TGTGCCAGCAGTTACTCATCCAGGGTTTTTAACTATGGCTACACCTTC. Its translation is CASSYSSRVFNYGYTF.

This clone was detected only once. The gene calls are TRBV6-6 and TRBJ2-3; no reliable D call. The germline V gene has CDR1 MNHNY and CDR2 SVGAGI (reference sequence). CDR3 length: 15 amino acids. V was clipped by 2 bases and J by 6 bases, with 15 bases between them. The CDR3 loop is CASSYGLLLGDTQYF. CDR3 in DNA: TGTGCCAGCAGTTACGGTCTCCTGCTCGGGGATACGCAGTATTTT.

The J gene is TRBJ1-2, the V gene TRBV27; D not resolved. There are 14 residues in the CDR3. Germline assignment: CDR1 MNHEY and CDR2 SMNVEV (reference sequence). Trimming removed 3 bases from V and 3 bases from J, with 11 bases in between. The CDR3, as DNA: TGTGCCAGCAGTTTGAGAGGAAACTACTATGGCTACACCTTC. It encodes CASSLRGNYYGYTF.

The chain employs TRBV19 and TRBJ2-4; D is undetermined. V lost 4 bases to trimming and J lost 0 bases, with 16 bases between them. Germline V CDR1 and CDR2: LNHDA, SQIVND (reference sequence). This CDR3 spans 17 amino acids. The CDR3, as DNA: TGTGCCAGTAGTACTCTGGAGCGAAGGAAAGCCAAAAACATTCAGTACTTC. It encodes CASSTLERRKAKNIQYF.

This sequence joins TRBV5-1 and TRBJ2-7, with 7 bases matching TRBD1. Germline CDR1 and CDR2: SGHRS and YFSETQ. J was trimmed by 6 bases and V by 7 bases; bases with no gene match: 16. The CDR3 sequence is 15 residues long. CDR3: CASCKGLGGITEQYF. The CDR3 coding sequence is TGCGCCAGCTGCAAGGGCCTAGGGGGCATTACCGAGCAGTACTTC.

This CDR3 reads CASSLQVFQETQYF. CDR3 DNA sequence: TGTGCCAGCAGTTTGCAGGTTTTTCAAGAGACCCAGTACTTC. The chain uses TRBV28 and TRBJ2-5; the D is unclear. In germline, CDR1 is MDHEN, CDR2 SYDVKM. Trimming removed 3 bases from V and 2 bases from J, with 10 bases in between. The CDR3 loop spans 14 amino acids.

V and J are TRBV15 and TRBJ2-2; TRBD2 matches 11 bases. Germline V gene data show CDR1 as LNHNV and CDR2 as YYDKDF (reference sequence). This CDR3 contains 16 residues. The junction had 2 bases not matched to a gene; V was cut back by 2 bases and J by 3 bases. In DNA, the CDR3 is TGTGCCACCAGCAGACTAGCGGGAGGAGACACCGGGGAGCTGTTTTTT. This sequence encodes CATSRLAGGDTGELFF. The complete variable domain, with remaining parts taken from reference TRBV15 and TRBJ2-2, reads DAMVIQNPRYQVTQFGKPVTLSCSQTLNHNVMYWYQQKSSQAPKLLFHYYDKDFNNEADTPDNFQSRRPNTSFCFLDIRSPGLGDTAMYLCATSRLAGGDTGELFFGEGSRLTVL.

The V and J genes are TRBV25-1 and TRBJ1-2; 9 bases map to TRBD1. Germline V lookup: CDR1 MGHDK, CDR2 SYGVNS. This CDR3 contains 17 residues. With 4 bases clipped from V and 5 bases from J, the junction kept 14 bases outside the gene matches. The CDR3 protein is CASSVGTGNRIIYGYTF. CDR3 coding DNA: TGTGCCAGCAGTGTTGGGACAGGGAATAGGATAATATATGGCTACACCTTC.